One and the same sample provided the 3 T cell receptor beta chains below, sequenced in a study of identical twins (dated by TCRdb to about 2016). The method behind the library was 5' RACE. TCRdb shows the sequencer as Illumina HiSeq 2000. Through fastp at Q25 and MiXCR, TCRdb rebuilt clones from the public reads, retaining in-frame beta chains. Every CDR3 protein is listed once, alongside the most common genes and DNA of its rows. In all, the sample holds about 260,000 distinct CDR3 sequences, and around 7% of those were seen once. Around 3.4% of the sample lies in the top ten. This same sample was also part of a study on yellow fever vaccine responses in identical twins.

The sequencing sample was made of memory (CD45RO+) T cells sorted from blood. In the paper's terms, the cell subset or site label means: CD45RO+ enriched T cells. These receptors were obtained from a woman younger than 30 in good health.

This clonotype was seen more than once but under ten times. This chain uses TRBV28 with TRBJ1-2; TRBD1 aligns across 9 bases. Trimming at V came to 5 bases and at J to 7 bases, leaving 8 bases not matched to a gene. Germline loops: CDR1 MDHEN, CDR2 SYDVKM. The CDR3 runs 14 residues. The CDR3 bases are TGTGCCAGCAGTGGAACCGGGACAGGGTTTGGCTACACCTTC. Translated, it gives CASSGTGTGFGYTF.

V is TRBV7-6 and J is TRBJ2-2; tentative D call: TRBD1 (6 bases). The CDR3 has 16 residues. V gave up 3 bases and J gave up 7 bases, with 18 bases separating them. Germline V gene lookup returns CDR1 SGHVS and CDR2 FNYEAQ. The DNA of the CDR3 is TGTGCCAGCAGCTTTTTCGGACGGGGACACGACGGGGAGCTGTTTTTT. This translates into CASSFFGRGHDGELFF.

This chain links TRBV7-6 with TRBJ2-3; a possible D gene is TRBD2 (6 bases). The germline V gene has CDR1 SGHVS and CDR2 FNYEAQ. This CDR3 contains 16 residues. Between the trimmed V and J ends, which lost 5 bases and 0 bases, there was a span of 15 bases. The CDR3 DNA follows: TGTGCCAGCAGCCCAAACGGAGGGATTAGCACAGATACGCAGTATTTT. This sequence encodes CASSPNGGISTDTQYF.